These T cell receptor beta chains were read from a single sample in a study of CD8 T cells in ankylosing spondylitis. TCRdb independently ran MiXCR on the 5' RACE reads; one entry per CDR3 protein. Of some 840,000 distinct CDR3 sequences listed, 10% to 15% were seen once; the top ten hold about 0.49%. Sample: blood, either unsorted or a sorted T cell fraction (not recorded which). Receptor source: a male donor with ankylosing spondylitis. The CDR3 runs from the conserved cysteine through the conserved F or W. A D gene is named only where the DNA matches it firmly. Size values are once, few and many counts, or a class for expanded clones, and some rows have none.

clone size,J gene,D gene,V gene,CDR3 protein,CDR3 DNA
few,TRBJ2-7,NA,TRBV6-1,CASGERGARRAYEQYF,TGTGCCAGCGGGGAGAGGGGGGCCAGACGGGCCTACGAGCAGTACTTC
few,TRBJ1-6,NA,TRBV9,CASSVGTGTNSPLHF,TGTGCCAGCAGCGTAGGAACAGGGACTAATTCACCCCTCCACTTT
many,TRBJ2-7,NA,TRBV20-1,CSASDAEQYF,TGCAGTGCTAGTGACGCGGAGCAGTACTTC
NA,TRBJ2-2,NA,TRBV12-3/TRBV12-4,CASTHQVSNTGELFF,TGTGCCAGCACACACCAGGTATCGAACACCGGGGAGCTGTTTTTT
few,TRBJ2-2,NA,TRBV5-4,CASSLLDGSTGELFF,TGTGCCAGCAGCTTATTAGACGGAAGCACCGGGGAGCTGTTTTTT
NA,TRBJ2-2,NA,TRBV9,CASSVTGLVANTGELFF,TGTGCCAGCAGCGTAACTGGACTTGTCGCGAACACCGGGGAGCTGTTTTTT
NA,TRBJ1-1,NA,TRBV4-2,CASSPSNWGMNTEAFF,TGTGCCAGCAGCCCGAGTAATTGGGGAATGAACACTGAAGCTTTCTTT
few,TRBJ2-3,NA,TRBV27,CASSPTTVPDTQYF,TGTGCCAGCTCCCCGACGACCGTGCCAGATACGCAGTATTTT
few,TRBJ2-1,TRBD2,TRBV11-3,CASSLDGREGSDEQFF,TGTGCCAGCAGCTTAGATGGGAGGGAAGGGAGCGATGAGCAGTTCTTC
many,TRBJ2-3,NA,TRBV4-2,CASSQDPSPTDTQYF,TGTGCCAGCAGCCAAGATCCGTCACCCACAGATACGCAGTATTTT
NA,TRBJ2-3,NA,TRBV6-5,CASSSQLGVSGSTDTQYF,TGTGCCAGCAGTTCCCAACTGGGGGTCTCGGGGAGCACAGATACGCAGTATTTT
NA,TRBJ2-7,NA,TRBV3-1,CASSHGREAYEQYF,TGTGCCAGCAGCCACGGGAGAGAGGCCTACGAGCAGTACTTC
many,TRBJ1-3,NA,TRBV5-5,CASSLDGGNTIYF,TGTGCCAGCAGCTTGGATGGGGGAAACACCATATATTTT
NA,TRBJ2-5,NA,TRBV25-1,CASSEVQAGETQYF,TGTGCCAGCAGTGAGGTCCAGGCGGGAGAGACCCAGTACTTC
many,TRBJ2-2,NA,TRBV6-1,CASRGARTGELFF,TGTGCCAGCAGGGGAGCTAGGACCGGGGAGCTGTTTTTT
many,TRBJ2-7,NA,TRBV5-1,CASSPSRAVSYEQYF,TGCGCCAGCAGCCCGTCCAGGGCGGTATCCTACGAGCAGTACTTC
few,TRBJ2-3,NA,TRBV28,CATTYAGRGTDTQYF,TGTGCCACTACTTATGCGGGCAGGGGCACAGATACGCAGTATTTT
NA,TRBJ2-7,TRBD2,TRBV12-3/TRBV12-4,CASRPAGGLYEQYF,TGTGCCAGCAGACCAGCGGGGGGGCTTTACGAGCAGTACTTC
NA,TRBJ2-6,NA,TRBV20-1,CSAFPSGANVLTF,TGCAGTGCCTTCCCCTCTGGGGCCAACGTCCTGACTTTC
many,TRBJ1-4,NA,TRBV20-1,CSARVPGRGEKLFF,TGCAGTGCTAGAGTCCCAGGGAGGGGTGAAAAACTGTTTTTT
NA,TRBJ1-1,TRBD1,TRBV29-1,CSGLTGGNTEAFF,TGCAGCGGCCTGACAGGGGGGAACACTGAAGCTTTCTTT
few,TRBJ2-2,NA,TRBV6-1,CASTEDTGELFF,TGTGCCAGCACTGAAGACACCGGGGAGCTGTTTTTT
NA,TRBJ1-2,NA,TRBV6-5,CASSYLDRNYGYTF,TGTGCCAGCAGTTACCTGGACAGAAACTATGGCTACACCTTC
NA,TRBJ1-2,TRBD1,TRBV27,CASSPRTGFENYGYTF,TGTGCCAGCAGTCCGCGGACAGGGTTTGAGAACTATGGCTACACCTTC
NA,TRBJ2-4,NA,TRBV6-5,CASSSRDTGGKNIQYF,TGTGCCAGCAGTTCTCGGGACACCGGGGGGAAAAACATTCAGTACTTC
many,TRBJ2-5,NA,TRBV29-1,CSVAPGGTAQETQYF,TGCAGCGTCGCCCCAGGAGGGACAGCCCAAGAGACCCAGTACTTC
NA,TRBJ2-1,TRBD2,TRBV11-2,CASSQRLAGNNEQFF,TGTGCCAGCAGCCAAAGACTAGCGGGCAACAATGAGCAGTTCTTC
NA,TRBJ1-4,NA,TRBV10-3,CAISESLEKLFF,TGTGCCATCAGTGAGTCTCTGGAAAAACTGTTTTTT
many,TRBJ2-1,NA,TRBV5-1,CASSLGALPKNEQFF,TGCGCCAGCAGCTTGGGAGCACTCCCTAAGAATGAGCAGTTCTTC
NA,TRBJ2-3,TRBD2,TRBV7-8,CASSHSGTAGGPDTQYF,TGTGCCAGCAGCCATAGTGGAACAGCGGGAGGACCTGATACGCAGTATTTT
NA,TRBJ2-3,NA,TRBV19,CASSIRRSTDTQYF,TGTGCCAGTAGTATTCGCAGGAGCACAGATACGCAGTATTTT
NA,TRBJ2-2,NA,TRBV4-2,CASSQRDTTNTGELFF,TGTGCCAGCAGCCAGAGGGACACCACGAACACCGGGGAGCTGTTTTTT
NA,TRBJ2-2,NA,TRBV6-5,CASSYSGGVALSNTGELFF,TGTGCCAGCAGTTACTCTGGAGGGGTCGCCCTCTCGAACACCGGGGAGCTGTTTTTT
NA,TRBJ2-1,NA,TRBV10-2,CAIGSGDLYNEQFF,TGCGCCATCGGGTCGGGGGACCTCTACAATGAGCAGTTCTTC
few,TRBJ1-1,NA,TRBV6-2/TRBV6-3,CASSYRAANPLDTEAFF,TGTGCCAGCAGTTATAGGGCAGCAAACCCTTTGGACACTGAAGCTTTCTTT
few,TRBJ1-1,NA,TRBV6-1,CASRMDSVNTEAFF,TGTGCCAGCAGGATGGACAGTGTGAACACTGAAGCTTTCTTT
many,TRBJ2-1,NA,TRBV20-1,CSARDVRQWGYNEQFF,TGCAGTGCTAGAGATGTCCGGCAATGGGGTTACAATGAGCAGTTCTTC
few,TRBJ1-4,NA,TRBV6-5,CASSSAGDLGLAEKLFF,TGTGCCAGCAGTTCTGCCGGGGACCTGGGTTTAGCGGAAAAACTGTTTTTT
few,TRBJ2-1,NA,TRBV20-1,CSARARIADNEQFF,TGCAGTGCTAGGGCGCGGATAGCCGACAATGAGCAGTTCTTC
many,TRBJ2-1,TRBD2,TRBV20-1,CSARDRTSSYNEQFF,TGCAGTGCTAGAGACAGGACTAGCTCCTACAATGAGCAGTTCTTC
few,TRBJ2-5,TRBD2,TRBV5-5,CASSSGLAEVETQYF,TGTGCCAGCAGCTCTGGACTAGCGGAAGTCGAGACCCAGTACTTC
few,TRBJ1-4,NA,TRBV29-1,CSVVGGATNEKLFF,TGCAGCGTTGTTGGGGGAGCAACTAATGAAAAACTGTTTTTT
few,TRBJ2-7,NA,TRBV20-1,CSARSYGRSYIYEQYF,TGCAGTGCTAGATCGTACGGGAGATCCTATATCTACGAGCAGTACTTC
NA,TRBJ1-1,NA,TRBV10-3,CAISDAAKAFF,TGTGCCATCAGTGACGCCGCGAAAGCTTTCTTT
NA,TRBJ1-1,NA,TRBV7-8,CASSPRTLMNTEAFF,TGTGCCAGCAGCCCACGGACACTAATGAACACTGAAGCTTTCTTT
many,TRBJ2-1,TRBD2,TRBV20-1,CSASPHIAGANEQFF,TGCAGTGCTAGCCCTCATATAGCGGGAGCAAATGAGCAGTTCTTC
few,TRBJ2-3,NA,TRBV20-1,CSAQRGARTDTQYF,TGCAGTGCCCAGAGGGGGGCTAGAACAGATACGCAGTATTTT
NA,TRBJ1-4,TRBD1,TRBV9,CASSAGQGYEKLFF,TGTGCCAGCAGCGCCGGACAGGGTTATGAAAAACTGTTTTTT
NA,TRBJ2-7,NA,TRBV4-1,CASSQDDWAEQYF,TGCGCCAGCAGCCAAGATGACTGGGCCGAGCAGTACTTC
many,TRBJ2-5,TRBD1,TRBV5-1,CASSFGTAIQETQYF,TGCGCCAGCAGCTTCGGGACAGCTATCCAAGAGACCCAGTACTTC
NA,TRBJ2-1,NA,TRBV7-9,CASSLGPNWQFF,TGTGCCAGCAGCTTAGGCCCCAATTGGCAGTTCTTC
few,TRBJ1-2,NA,TRBV28,CASSSRSGGRYGYTF,TGTGCCAGCAGTTCCCGAAGTGGGGGGCGCTATGGCTACACCTTC
NA,TRBJ2-3,NA,TRBV29-1,CSVERRWDLQYF,TGCAGCGTTGAGAGGAGATGGGACTTACAGTATTTT
few,TRBJ2-7,NA,TRBV27,CASGLSREQYF,TGTGCCAGCGGGCTCAGTCGGGAGCAGTACTTC
NA,TRBJ1-1,NA,TRBV7-6,CASRGLVRNTEAFF,TGTGCCAGCAGGGGGCTAGTGAGGAACACTGAAGCTTTCTTT
many,TRBJ2-2,NA,TRBV29-1,CSVEVWGQMNTGELFF,TGCAGCGTTGAAGTATGGGGGCAGATGAACACCGGGGAGCTGTTTTTT
NA,TRBJ2-7,TRBD2,TRBV27,CASRTSGKYEQYF,TGTGCCAGCAGGACTAGCGGGAAGTACGAGCAGTACTTC